The 29 T cell receptor beta chains reported below all come from one sample, sequenced in a study of OX40 agonist ivuxolimab in advanced cancers. Generated by immunoSEQ multiplex PCR, the TCRdb table keeps only in-frame clones and is missing some. The sample records tens of thousands of clones, roughly 90% being singletons. Sequencing used CD4+ or CD8+ T cells sorted from blood, obtained in a trial of the OX40 agonist ivuxolimab. The receptors stem from an adult with an advanced solid tumor such as melanoma, head and neck, liver or kidney cancer.

The genes are TRBV7-3 and TRBJ2-1; perhaps TRBD2 as D (6 bases). Trimming left V 2 bases short and J 4 bases short, with 9 bases between. The CDR3 covers 14 residues. The V gene's germline CDR1 is SGHTA and CDR2 FQGTGA. The chain's CDR3 is CASSLGGTYNEQFF. The CDR3 DNA is TGTGCCAGCAGCTTAGGCGGGACTTACAATGAGCAGTTCTTC.

The rearrangement joins TRBV6-5 to TRBJ1-3; 7 nucleotides align to TRBD1. The CDR3 is 16 residues long. The trim removed 4 bases at V and 0 bases at J, leaving 6 bases unmatched. CDR1 is MNHEY, CDR2 SVGAGI, per germline. The CDR3 region is CASSSGQKISGNTIYF. The CDR3 nucleotides are TGTGCCAGCAGTTCGGGACAGAAAATCTCTGGAAACACCATATATTTT.

This chain joins TRBV13 and TRBJ1-1; D not resolved. V was clipped by 1 base and J by 1 base, with 10 bases between them. The CDR3 covers 15 residues. Germline CDR1 PRHDT, CDR2 FYEKMQ (reference sequence). This chain's CDR3 is CASSLDIGPNTEAFF. CDR3 DNA sequence: TGTGCCAGCAGCTTAGATATTGGACCGAACACTGAAGCTTTCTTT.

The chain uses TRBV2 and TRBJ2-3, with TRBD2 identical over 10 bases. The CDR3 length is 18 residues. Trimming cost V 6 bases and J 0 bases; bases outside gene matches: 12. Looked up from germline, CDR1 is SNHLY and CDR2 is FYNNEI. This CDR3 reads CASRAGTSARTSTDTQYF. The CDR3 bases are TGTGCCAGCAGAGCCGGGACTAGCGCACGTACTAGCACAGATACGCAGTATTTT.

This chain links TRBV29-1 with TRBJ2-5; no clear D gene. V dropped 2 bases and J dropped 5 bases, with 3 bases sitting between them. Germline lookup yields CDR1 SQVTM and CDR2 ANQGSEA. The CDR3 sequence is 10 residues long. The CDR3 loop reads CSVELETQYF. For the CDR3, the DNA is TGCAGCGTTGAATTGGAGACCCAGTACTTC.

The rearrangement uses TRBV19 and TRBJ1-2, with D unclear. CDR1 and CDR2 (germline): LNHDA, SQIVND (reference sequence). This CDR3 is 16 amino acids long. V was trimmed by 9 bases and J by 0 bases, leaving 20 bases between them. For the CDR3, the DNA is TGTGCCAGCCACAGCCCCCAGTTTACCTCTAACTATGGCTACACCTTC. Translated, it gives CASHSPQFTSNYGYTF.

The J gene is TRBJ2-5, the V gene TRBV6-5, with 11 bases matching TRBD2. The CDR3 runs to 16 residues. The V gene end was trimmed by 2 bases and the J gene end by 4 bases; junction bases not matched to a gene: 6. Looked up from germline, CDR1 is MNHEY and CDR2 is SVGAGI. CDR3 in DNA: TGTGCCAGCAGTTACCTTAGCGGGAGGGCCGGAGAGACCCAGTACTTC. This sequence encodes CASSYLSGRAGETQYF.

The genes are TRBV7-2 and TRBJ2-7; tentatively, D is TRBD1 or TRBD2 (5 bases each). V lost 5 bases to trimming and J lost 4 bases, with 15 bases between them. Germline values: CDR1 SGHTA, CDR2 FQGNSA. The CDR3 sequence is 14 residues long. DNA for the CDR3: TGTGCCAGCAGCCCCTTGGGGGAGAGATACGAGCAGTACTTC. As protein: CASSPLGERYEQYF.

V is TRBV5-1 and J is TRBJ2-1; 11 positions agree with TRBD2. The germline V gene encodes CDR1 SGHRS and CDR2 YFSETQ. The CDR3 length is 15 residues. V shed 2 bases, J shed 5 bases, and the junction held 3 bases outside the gene matches. The DNA for the CDR3 is TGCGCCAGCAGCTTTAGCGGGAGGGGGAACAATGAGCAGTTCTTC. It specifies CASSFSGRGNNEQFF.

This clone has a handful of counts. The V and J genes are TRBV19 and TRBJ2-5; D gene ambiguous. V shed 3 bases and J shed 4 bases, with 12 bases lying between them. This CDR3 spans 14 amino acids. From germline, CDR1 is LNHDA and CDR2 SQIVND (reference sequence). The CDR3 reads CASSIGGGRETQYF. CDR3 sequence (DNA): TGTGCCAGTAGTATTGGTGGTGGGCGAGAGACCCAGTACTTC.

The chain links TRBV6-1 to TRBJ1-5, with D tentatively TRBD1 (6 bases). The V and J ends lost 0 bases and 6 bases respectively, with 15 bases between them. Germline V CDR1 and CDR2: MNHNS, SASEGT. This CDR3 is built from 16 residues. The CDR3 loop reads CASSEARDRIGQPQHF. CDR3 bases: TGTGCCAGCAGTGAAGCGCGAGACAGGATAGGTCAGCCCCAGCATTTT.

The genes are TRBV19 and TRBJ2-1; maybe TRBD1 (6 bases). The CDR3 runs 14 residues. Germline V gene data show CDR1 as LNHDA and CDR2 as SQIVND (reference sequence). The germline V and J ends were trimmed by 5 bases and 8 bases, with 16 bases remaining between them. The CDR3 DNA follows: TGTGCCAGTAGTCGAGCAGGGGAAGGCGATGAGCAGTTCTTC. This gives the protein CASSRAGEGDEQFF.

The chain combines TRBV29-1 with TRBJ2-5, with TRBD1 matching 8 bases. Germline CDR1 is SQVTM and CDR2 is ANQGSEA. The CDR3 has 13 amino acids. Germline trimming cut 6 bases from V and 5 bases from J; bases unmatched to any gene: 8. CDR3 amino acids: CSVVRDRKETQYF. In nucleotides, the CDR3 is TGCAGCGTCGTCAGGGACAGGAAGGAGACCCAGTACTTC.

The chain employs TRBV7-2 and TRBJ2-7, with D unclear. The CDR3 contains 14 residues. Trimming cost V 1 base and J 2 bases, with 9 bases left between them. CDR1 is SGHTA and CDR2 is FQGNSA in the germline V gene. CDR3 nucleotide sequence: TGTGCCAGCAGCTTAGGCCTACAGACCTACGAGCAGTACTTC. Translating gives CASSLGLQTYEQYF. The full variable domain, with the rest looked up from reference TRBV7-2 and TRBJ2-7, is GAGVSQSPSNKVTEKGKDVELRCDPISGHTALYWYRQSLGQGLEFLIYFQGNSAPDKSGLPSDRFSAERTGGSVSTLTIQRTQQEDSAVYLCASSLGLQTYEQYFGPGTRLTVT.

V usage is TRBV27 and J usage is TRBJ2-1; no definite D call. The V and J ends lost 8 bases and 6 bases respectively, with 17 bases between them. The CDR3 length is 14 residues. In germline, CDR1 is MNHEY, CDR2 SMNVEV (reference sequence). CDR3 DNA sequence: TGTGCCAGCCCATCTTCAAACGTCTGCAATGAGCAGTTCTTC. It translates to CASPSSNVCNEQFF.

The chain is built from TRBV19 and TRBJ1-5; possibly TRBD1 for D (5 bases). V was shortened by 1 base and J by 9 bases, with 16 bases between the two germline ends. Germline values: CDR1 LNHDA, CDR2 SQIVND (reference sequence). The CDR3 has 15 amino acids. CDR3 amino acids: CASSIGFGAQWPQHF. CDR3 sequence (DNA): TGTGCCAGTAGTATAGGGTTCGGGGCACAGTGGCCCCAGCATTTT.

This clone occurred once. This chain links TRBV27 with TRBJ2-3; a possible D gene is TRBD2 (6 bases). The V and J ends lost 5 bases and 2 bases respectively, with 14 bases between them. Germline V CDR1 and CDR2: MNHEY, SMNVEV (reference sequence). This CDR3 has 15 residues. CDR3 sequence reads: CASSLIAEPTDTQYF. In DNA form, the CDR3 reads TGTGCCAGCAGTCTGATAGCGGAGCCCACAGATACGCAGTATTTT.

The chain has TRBV19 and TRBJ1-2, with D maybe TRBD1 (5 bases). With 7 bases removed from V and 4 bases from J, the gap between germline ends came to 13 bases. Per the germline V gene, CDR1 is LNHDA and CDR2 is SQIVND (reference sequence). This CDR3 has 13 residues. The CDR3 sequence is CASTGRGLYGYTF. Here the CDR3 DNA reads TGTGCCAGTACCGGGAGGGGCCTCTATGGCTACACCTTC.

This clone has a single count. This chain links TRBV5-4 with TRBJ2-7, with 14 bases that match TRBD2. The CDR3 contains 17 residues. V trimming: 4 bases; J trimming: 3 bases; junction bases outside the gene matches: 9. The germline CDR1 and CDR2 sequences are SGHNT and YYREEE (reference sequence). CDR3 sequence reads: CASSPRLAGGPIYEQYF. Written as DNA, the CDR3 is TGTGCCAGCAGCCCACGACTAGCGGGAGGGCCTATCTACGAGCAGTACTTC.

This sequence joins TRBV28 and TRBJ2-2; 10 bases line up with TRBD1. CDR1 MDHEN and CDR2 SYDVKM come from the germline V gene. Trimming at V came to 5 bases and at J to 6 bases, leaving 6 bases not matched to a gene. This CDR3 region has 15 residues. This chain's CDR3 is CASSGGQGRAGELFF. Written as DNA, the CDR3 is TGTGCCAGCAGTGGGGGACAGGGGAGGGCCGGGGAGCTGTTTTTT.

There are a few counts of this clone. The chain has TRBV5-1 and TRBJ1-1; no clear D gene. CDR3 length equals 14 residues. V was shortened by 4 bases and J by 11 bases, with 21 bases between the two germline ends. Germline V lookup: CDR1 SGHRS, CDR2 YFSETQ. The CDR3 coding sequence is TGCGCCAGCAGCGTCGGAGCGATTGACGGACGGGCTTTCTTT. It encodes CASSVGAIDGRAFF.

This chain uses TRBV7-3 with TRBJ1-1; D uncertain. Germline V gives CDR1 SGHTA, CDR2 FQGTGA. The CDR3 totals 14 residues. V was trimmed by 4 bases and J by 10 bases, leaving 19 bases between them. Here the CDR3 DNA reads TGTGCCAGCAGCTCCCACTGGGAGGCAGATGGAGCTTTCTTT. Protein product: CASSSHWEADGAFF.

V is TRBV9 and J is TRBJ2-7; 9 nucleotides match TRBD2. The V gene's germline CDR1 is SGDLS and CDR2 YYNGEE. V lost 0 bases, J lost 6 bases, and 10 bases stayed unmatched. The CDR3 length is 16 residues. The CDR3 spells CASSVGLIAGVAEQYF. CDR3 bases: TGTGCCAGCAGCGTAGGGTTAATAGCGGGAGTAGCCGAGCAGTACTTC.

The chain uses TRBV19 and TRBJ1-1; D may be TRBD1 (5 bases). Trimming stripped 9 bases from V and 1 base from J, with 9 bases between. The CDR3 is made up of 12 amino acids. From germline, CDR1 is LNHDA and CDR2 SQIVND (reference sequence). The DNA for the CDR3 is TGTGCCAGCCACAGGACGAACACTGAAGCTTTCTTT. Translating gives CASHRTNTEAFF. Complete variable domain (other parts from reference TRBV19 and TRBJ1-1): DGGITQSPKYLFRKEGQNVTLSCEQNLNHDAMYWYRQDPGQGLRLIYYSQIVNDFQKGDIAEGYSVSREKKESFPLTVTSAQKNPTAFYLCASHRTNTEAFFGQGTRLTVV.

The CDR3 DNA follows: TGTGCCAGCAGTCCTGGGACCGGGGAGCTGTTTTTT. This gives the protein CASSPGTGELFF. The chain is built from TRBV27 and TRBJ2-2; D not certain. The V end was cut by 5 bases, the J end by 5 bases, with 6 bases between. The CDR3 sequence is 12 residues long. Germline CDR1 and CDR2: MNHEY and SMNVEV (reference sequence).

This rearrangement joins TRBV7-2 to TRBJ2-4; D is unclear. Germline values: CDR1 SGHTA, CDR2 FQGNSA. Deletions cut 7 bases from V and 6 bases from J, with 19 bases between. The CDR3 length is 15 residues. The CDR3 DNA is TGTGCCAGCACCCCCACGTCAGAAAGCTTAAACATTCAGTACTTC. This codes for CASTPTSESLNIQYF.

This clone was counted only a few times. The chain is built from TRBV6-1 and TRBJ2-2, with no clear D. Trimming took 0 bases from V and 6 from J, leaving 8 bases between them. Germline assignment: CDR1 MNHNS and CDR2 SASEGT. This CDR3 spans 14 amino acids. The CDR3 DNA is TGTGCCAGCAGTGAAGCGCTTCCCCCCGGGGAGCTGTTTTTT. Its protein is CASSEALPPGELFF.

This sequence joins TRBV18 and TRBJ2-1, with TRBD1 identical over 8 bases. Germline assignment: CDR1 KGHSH and CDR2 LQKENI. The CDR3 length is 16 residues. V shed 2 bases, J shed 7 bases, and the junction held 10 bases outside the gene matches. The CDR3 reads CASSPIAPGQANEQFF. CDR3 nucleotides: TGTGCCAGCTCACCAATTGCCCCGGGACAGGCTAATGAGCAGTTCTTC.

This clone showed up just once. This chain uses TRBV7-9 with TRBJ2-3, with D perhaps TRBD2 (5 bases). This CDR3 comprises 15 residues. From germline, CDR1 is SEHNR and CDR2 FQNEAQ (reference sequence). Trimming stripped 3 bases from V and 6 bases from J, with 16 bases between. CDR3 nucleotide sequence: TGTGCCAGCAGCTTGTTCCCGGACTGGAAGGATACGCAGTATTTT. Its translation: CASSLFPDWKDTQYF.